This TCR beta chain was identified during a study of OX40 agonist ivuxolimab in advanced cancers. Assay used: immunoSEQ multiplex PCR; TCRdb lists only in-frame clones, some missing. The sample records roughly 80,000 clones, 90% being singletons. This CDR3 is built from 15 residues. J gave up 8 bases and V 7 bases, and 15 bases lay outside the gene matches. Looked up from germline, CDR1 is SGHTA and CDR2 is FQGNSA. This TCR came from an adult with an advanced solid tumor such as melanoma, head and neck, liver or kidney cancer. J is TRBJ2-3 and V is TRBV7-2; the match to TRBD1 covers 7 bases. The material was CD4+ or CD8+ T cells sorted from blood, obtained in a trial of the OX40 agonist ivuxolimab. The CDR3 here is CASTPAGTALSTQYF. For the CDR3, the DNA is TGTGCCAGCACCCCCGCTGGGACAGCGCTTAGTACGCAGTATTTT.